This T cell receptor beta chain derives from a study of T cell changes during pregnancy in multiple sclerosis. V was pared by 4 bases and J by 7 bases, with 23 bases between. The CDR3 is 17 amino acids. Looked up from germline, CDR1 is MNHEY and CDR2 is SMNVEV (reference sequence). Only in-frame clones appear in the TCRdb table, and some are missing; sequencing was by immunoSEQ multiplex PCR. The repertoire holds fewer than 50,000 clones, with around nine tenths as singletons. The genes are TRBV27 and TRBJ1-5; D call uncertain. This clonotype was sampled from a female donor in good health, enrolled as a control in a pregnancy study. The sequencing here drew on CD4+ T cells from peripheral blood mononuclear cells, taken in the second trimester of pregnancy. The CDR3: CASSSGFRLGGDQPQHF. In nucleotides, the CDR3 is TGTGCCAGCAGTTCGGGTTTTAGGCTGGGAGGAGACCAGCCCCAGCATTTT.